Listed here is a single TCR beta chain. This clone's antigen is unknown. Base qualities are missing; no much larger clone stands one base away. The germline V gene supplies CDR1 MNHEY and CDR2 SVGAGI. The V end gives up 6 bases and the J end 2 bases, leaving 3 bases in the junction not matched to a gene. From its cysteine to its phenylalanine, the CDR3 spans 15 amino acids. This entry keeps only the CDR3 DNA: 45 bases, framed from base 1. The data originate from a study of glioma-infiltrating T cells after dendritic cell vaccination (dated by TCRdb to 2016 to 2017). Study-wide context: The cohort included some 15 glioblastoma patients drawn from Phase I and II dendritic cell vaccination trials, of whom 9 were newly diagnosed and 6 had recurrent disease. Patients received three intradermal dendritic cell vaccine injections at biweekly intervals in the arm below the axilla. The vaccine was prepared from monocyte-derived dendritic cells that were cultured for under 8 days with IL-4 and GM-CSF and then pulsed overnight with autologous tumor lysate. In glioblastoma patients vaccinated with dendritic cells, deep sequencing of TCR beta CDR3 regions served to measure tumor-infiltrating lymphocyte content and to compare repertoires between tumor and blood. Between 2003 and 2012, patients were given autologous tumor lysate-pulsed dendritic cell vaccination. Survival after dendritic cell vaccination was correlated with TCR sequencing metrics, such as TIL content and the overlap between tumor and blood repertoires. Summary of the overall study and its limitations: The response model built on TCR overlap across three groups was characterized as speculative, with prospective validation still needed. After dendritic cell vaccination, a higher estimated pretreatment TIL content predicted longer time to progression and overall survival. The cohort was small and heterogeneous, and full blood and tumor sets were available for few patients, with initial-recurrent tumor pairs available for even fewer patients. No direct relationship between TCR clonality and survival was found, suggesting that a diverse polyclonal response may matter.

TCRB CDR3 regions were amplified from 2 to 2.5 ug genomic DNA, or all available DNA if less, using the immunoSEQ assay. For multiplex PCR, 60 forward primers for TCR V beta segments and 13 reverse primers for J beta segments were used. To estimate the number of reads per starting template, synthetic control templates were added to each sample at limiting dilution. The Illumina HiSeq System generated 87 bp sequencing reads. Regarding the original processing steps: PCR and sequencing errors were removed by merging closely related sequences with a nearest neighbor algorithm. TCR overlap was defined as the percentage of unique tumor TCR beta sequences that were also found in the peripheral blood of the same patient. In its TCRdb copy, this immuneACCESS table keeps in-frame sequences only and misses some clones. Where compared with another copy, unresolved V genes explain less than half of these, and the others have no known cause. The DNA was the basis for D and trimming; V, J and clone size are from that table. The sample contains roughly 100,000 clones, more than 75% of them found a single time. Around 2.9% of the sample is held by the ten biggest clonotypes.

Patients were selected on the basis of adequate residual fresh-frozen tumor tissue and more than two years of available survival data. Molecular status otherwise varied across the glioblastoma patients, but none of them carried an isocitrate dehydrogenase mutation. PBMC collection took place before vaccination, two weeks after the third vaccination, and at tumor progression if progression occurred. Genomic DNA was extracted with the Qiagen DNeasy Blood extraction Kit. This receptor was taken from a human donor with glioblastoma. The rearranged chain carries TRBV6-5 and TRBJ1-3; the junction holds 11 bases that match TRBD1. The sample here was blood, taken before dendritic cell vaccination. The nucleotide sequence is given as TGTGCCAGCAGCTGGGACAGGGGGACTGGAAACACCATATATTTT. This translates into CASSWDRGTGNTIYF.